Below, one T cell receptor beta chain is given with its context. Its antigen is not known. PCR was performed using 60 Vbeta and 13 Jbeta primers. Using immunoSEQ multiplex PCR, the repertoire was profiled, and TCRdb retains in-frame clones only, with some absent. The repertoire holds about 150,000 clones, with 60% to 85% as singletons. The data are from a study of cytomegalovirus exposure and HLA in healthy donors. The V and J ends lost 6 bases and 8 bases respectively, with 20 bases between them. Germline V CDR1 and CDR2: MNHEY, SVGAGI. The CDR3 totals 15 residues. The study, taken as a whole, reports: A later look showed TCR association rates differing by HLA locus, highest for DRB1 and lowest for HLA-C. In a later analysis, a genetic analysis reported fewer productive-TCR N-insertions in an Asian-associated ancestry cluster than the cohort average. It was reportedly the case that the classifier diagnosed cytomegalovirus status with high specificity and sensitivity. Cytomegalovirus association was listed for 170 or so TCR beta chains.

Material for sequencing was PBMCs. The receptor was derived from a female donor in good health and CMV-seropositive. J is TRBJ1-3 and V is TRBV6-5; perhaps TRBD1 as D (6 bases). CDR3 coding DNA: TGTGCCAGCAGCGCCAGGACAGTTCCACTGGACACCATATATTTT. It yields the protein CASSARTVPLDTIYF.